The source of this TCR beta chain is a study of cytomegalovirus exposure and HLA in healthy donors. In its sample, this clone was seen once. Antigen unknown. General observations from the study: The authors listed over 150 TCR beta chains as cytomegalovirus-associated. Association of a missense DCLRE1C variant with TCR beta V- and J-gene trimming was reported in a later analysis.

The CDR3 loop spans 10 amino acids. The germline gives CDR1 SGHRS, CDR2 YFSETQ. The ends were cut back, 7 bases at V and 13 bases at J, with 11 bases in the middle. Vbeta (60) and Jbeta (13) primers were used in the PCR. Method: immunoSEQ multiplex PCR; TCRdb's copy keeps in-frame clones and lacks some. The repertoire holds over 150,000 clones, with about four fifths as singletons. The V call is TRBV5-1, the J call TRBJ1-4; possible D gene TRBD1, 5 bases. The sequencing input was PBMCs. This TCR was sampled from a man in his late teens or twenties in good health and CMV-seronegative. Written as DNA, the CDR3 is TGCGCCAGCCGATGTAGGGGACTGTTTTTT. It translates to CASRCRGLFF.